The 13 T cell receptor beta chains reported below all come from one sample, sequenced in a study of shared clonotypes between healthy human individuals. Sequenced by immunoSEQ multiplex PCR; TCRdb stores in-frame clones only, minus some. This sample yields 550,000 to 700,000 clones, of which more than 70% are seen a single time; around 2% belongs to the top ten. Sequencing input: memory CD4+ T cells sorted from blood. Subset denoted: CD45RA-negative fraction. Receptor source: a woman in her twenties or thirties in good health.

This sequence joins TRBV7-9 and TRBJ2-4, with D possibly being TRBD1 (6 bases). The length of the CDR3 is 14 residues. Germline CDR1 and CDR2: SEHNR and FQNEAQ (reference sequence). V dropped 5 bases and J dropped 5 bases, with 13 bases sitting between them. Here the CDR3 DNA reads TGTGCCAGCAGCCCTCAGGGGCTGCAAAACATTCAGTACTTC. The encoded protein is CASSPQGLQNIQYF.

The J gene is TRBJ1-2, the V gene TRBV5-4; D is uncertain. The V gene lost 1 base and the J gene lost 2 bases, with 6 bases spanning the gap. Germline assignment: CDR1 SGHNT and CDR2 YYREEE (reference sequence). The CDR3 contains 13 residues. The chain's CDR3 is CASSLTANYGYTF. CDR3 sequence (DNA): TGTGCCAGCAGCTTGACAGCAAACTATGGCTACACCTTC.

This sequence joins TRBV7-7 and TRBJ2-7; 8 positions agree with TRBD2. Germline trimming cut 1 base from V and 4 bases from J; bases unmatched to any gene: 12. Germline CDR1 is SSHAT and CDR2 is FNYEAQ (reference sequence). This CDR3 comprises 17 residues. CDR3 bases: TGTGCCAGCAGCTTAGTTCTCCAGCGGGAGAATGCGTACGAGCAGTACTTC. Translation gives CASSLVLQRENAYEQYF.

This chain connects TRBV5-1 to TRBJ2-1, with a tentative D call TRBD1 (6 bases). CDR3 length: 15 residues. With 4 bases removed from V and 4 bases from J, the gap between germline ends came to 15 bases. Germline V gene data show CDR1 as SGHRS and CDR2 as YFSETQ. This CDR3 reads CASSRLYRDYNEQFF. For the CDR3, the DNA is TGCGCCAGCAGCAGGCTTTACAGGGATTACAATGAGCAGTTCTTC.

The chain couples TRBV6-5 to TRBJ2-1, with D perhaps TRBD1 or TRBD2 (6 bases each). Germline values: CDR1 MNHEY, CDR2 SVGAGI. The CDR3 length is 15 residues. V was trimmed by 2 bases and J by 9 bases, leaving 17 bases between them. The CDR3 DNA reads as TGTGCCAGCAGTTACAGTGGGGGGCTGGCAAGTGAGCAGTTCTTC. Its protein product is CASSYSGGLASEQFF.

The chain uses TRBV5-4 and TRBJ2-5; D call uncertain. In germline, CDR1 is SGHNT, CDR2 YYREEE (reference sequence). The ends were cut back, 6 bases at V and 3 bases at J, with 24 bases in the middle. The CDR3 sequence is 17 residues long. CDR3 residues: CASKSRLSDTLKETQYF. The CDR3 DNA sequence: TGTGCCAGCAAGTCCCGCTTAAGCGACACGTTAAAAGAGACCCAGTACTTC.

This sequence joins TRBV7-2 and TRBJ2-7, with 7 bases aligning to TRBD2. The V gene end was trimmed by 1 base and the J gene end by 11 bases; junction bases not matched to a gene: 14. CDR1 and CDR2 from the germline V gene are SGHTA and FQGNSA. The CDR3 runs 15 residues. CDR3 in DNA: TGTGCCAGCAGCTTAGTCGCGGGAGCAGGTCAAGGGGAGTACTTC. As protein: CASSLVAGAGQGEYF.

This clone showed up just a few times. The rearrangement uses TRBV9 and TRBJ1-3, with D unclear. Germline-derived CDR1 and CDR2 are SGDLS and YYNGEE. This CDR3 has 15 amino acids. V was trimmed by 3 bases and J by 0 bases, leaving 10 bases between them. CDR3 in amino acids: CASSALPNSGNTIYF. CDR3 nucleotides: TGTGCCAGCAGCGCCCTGCCGAACTCTGGAAACACCATATATTTT.

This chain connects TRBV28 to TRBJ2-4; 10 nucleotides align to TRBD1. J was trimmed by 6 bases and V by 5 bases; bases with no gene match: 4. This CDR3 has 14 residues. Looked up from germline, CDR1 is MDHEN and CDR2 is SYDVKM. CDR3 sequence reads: CASSRGQGRNIQYF. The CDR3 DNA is TGTGCCAGCAGTCGGGGACAGGGGAGAAACATTCAGTACTTC.

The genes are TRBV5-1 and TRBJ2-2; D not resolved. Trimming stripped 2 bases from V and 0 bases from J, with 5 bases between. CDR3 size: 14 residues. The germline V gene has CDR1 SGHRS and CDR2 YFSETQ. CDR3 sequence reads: CASSLNPNTGELFF. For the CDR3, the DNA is TGCGCCAGCAGCTTAAACCCGAACACCGGGGAGCTGTTTTTT.

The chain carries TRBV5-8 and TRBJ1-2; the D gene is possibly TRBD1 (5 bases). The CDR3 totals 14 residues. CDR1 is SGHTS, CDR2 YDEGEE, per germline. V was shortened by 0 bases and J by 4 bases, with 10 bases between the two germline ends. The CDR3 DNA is TGTGCCAGCAGCTTGGGACAGACGCGCTATGGCTACACCTTC. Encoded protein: CASSLGQTRYGYTF.

CDR3 in amino acids: CASSLYGPNEKLFF. The CDR3 DNA reads as TGTGCCAGCAGTTTGTACGGTCCTAATGAAAAACTGTTTTTT. This chain joins TRBV28 and TRBJ1-4; no definite D call. Deletions cut 3 bases from V and 3 bases from J, with 8 bases between. The CDR3 has 14 amino acids. CDR1 and CDR2 (germline): MDHEN, SYDVKM.

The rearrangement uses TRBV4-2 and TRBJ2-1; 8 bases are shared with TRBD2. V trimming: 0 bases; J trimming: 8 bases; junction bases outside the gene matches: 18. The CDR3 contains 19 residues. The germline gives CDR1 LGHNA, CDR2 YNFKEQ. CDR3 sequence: CASSQETPIGSGSGYEQFF. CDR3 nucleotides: TGTGCCAGCAGCCAAGAAACCCCCATAGGGAGCGGGAGCGGTTATGAGCAGTTCTTC.